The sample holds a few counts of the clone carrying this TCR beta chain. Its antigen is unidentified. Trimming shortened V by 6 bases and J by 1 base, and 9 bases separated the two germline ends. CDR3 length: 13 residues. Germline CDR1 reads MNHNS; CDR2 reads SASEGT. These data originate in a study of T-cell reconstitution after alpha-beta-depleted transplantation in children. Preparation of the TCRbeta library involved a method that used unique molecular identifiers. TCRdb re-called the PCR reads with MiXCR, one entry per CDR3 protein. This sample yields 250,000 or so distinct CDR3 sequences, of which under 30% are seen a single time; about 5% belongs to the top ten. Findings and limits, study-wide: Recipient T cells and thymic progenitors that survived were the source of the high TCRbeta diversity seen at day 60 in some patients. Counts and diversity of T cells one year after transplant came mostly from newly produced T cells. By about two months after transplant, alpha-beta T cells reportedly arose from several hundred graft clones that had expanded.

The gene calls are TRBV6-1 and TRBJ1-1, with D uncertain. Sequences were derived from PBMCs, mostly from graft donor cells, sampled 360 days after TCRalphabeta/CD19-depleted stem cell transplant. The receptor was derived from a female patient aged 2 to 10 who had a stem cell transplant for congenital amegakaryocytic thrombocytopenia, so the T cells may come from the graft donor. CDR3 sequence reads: CASRRLGNTEAFF. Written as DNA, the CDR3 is TGTGCCAGCAGAAGACTGGGGAACACTGAAGCTTTCTTT.